This record looks at one TCR beta chain sequence and its context. The antigen remains unidentified. Trimming took 3 bases from V and 5 from J, leaving 8 bases between them. Germline CDR1 and CDR2: MDHEN and SYDVKM. The CDR3 consists of 13 residues. The data stem from a study of lymphopenia after photon versus proton radiotherapy. General study results and limits: After lymphocyte nadir, photon-treated repertoires showed oligoclonal expansion, especially CD8+ Temra.

Generated by immunoSEQ multiplex PCR, the TCRdb table keeps only in-frame clones and is missing some. Of roughly 7,000 clones detected, approximately 89% appear once; the ten largest clones hold 17%. Here the sequenced sample was peripheral blood, taken from a patient treated with photon-based radiotherapy. The chain uses TRBV28 and TRBJ1-5, with TRBD1 as a possible D gene (5 bases). This receptor was obtained from a man in his sixties with cholangiocarcinoma. This CDR3 reads CASSFGGYQPQHF. DNA for the CDR3: TGTGCCAGCAGTTTCGGGGGTTATCAGCCCCAGCATTTT. Looking up the rest from reference TRBV28 and TRBJ1-5 gives the full variable domain: DVKVTQSSRYLVKRTGEKVFLECVQDMDHENMFWYRQDPGLGLRLIYFSYDVKMKEKGDIPEGYSVSREKKERFSLILESASTNQTSMYLCASSFGGYQPQHFGDGTRLSIL.